This passage covers 2 T cell receptor beta chains from one sample sequenced in a study of Tregs in tolerant kidney transplant recipients. Recipients received nonmyeloablative bone marrow transplants from related graft donors, with transient mixed chimerism. Sequencing used immunoSEQ multiplex PCR; TCRdb keeps in-frame clones, though not all of them. Found here are 50,000 to 65,000 clones, about 90% of them singletons; the top ten hold more than 3%. Specimen: CD4+ T cells from blood (PBMCs), collected 6 months after the transplant. The receptors stem from a human patient who received a combined kidney and bone marrow transplant. Some T cells may be provided by the graft donor.

This chain links TRBV27 with TRBJ2-1; 9 bases are a match to TRBD2. V lost 3 bases and J lost 4; bases outside the gene matches: 4. Germline CDR1 is MNHEY and CDR2 is SMNVEV (reference sequence). CDR3 length: 15 amino acids. CDR3 sequence (DNA): TGTGCCAGCAGTTTCGGCGGGGGGGCTTACAATGAGCAGTTCTTC. This encodes CASSFGGGAYNEQFF.

The V gene is TRBV5-1, the J gene TRBJ1-2; possible D gene TRBD1, 6 bases. Trimming shortened V by 0 bases and J by 4 bases, and 16 bases separated the two germline ends. The CDR3 is 16 residues long. CDR1 is SGHRS and CDR2 is YFSETQ in the germline V gene. The CDR3: CASSLGIQGVIYGYTF. The CDR3 nucleotides are TGCGCCAGCAGCTTGGGGATACAGGGAGTAATCTATGGCTACACCTTC.